These 14 T cell receptor beta chains were sequenced from one sample in a study of T cell repertoires in cytomegalovirus infection. Their antigens remain unidentified. TCRdb re-called the reads through MiXCR, storing one row per CDR3 protein. The sample lists roughly 700,000 distinct CDR3 sequences, 33% occurring once. The source material was cultured PBMCs, sampled from culture after CMV antigen stimulation. These TCRs come from a human donor in good health (CMV status not recorded). Some clones in this sample may be carry-over from other donors' samples.

The table lists this clonotype with many counts. The chain joins TRBV7-2 to TRBJ1-4; D possibly corresponds to TRBD1 (6 bases). CDR1 is SGHTA and CDR2 is FQGNSA in the germline V gene. The V and J ends lost 4 bases and 11 bases respectively, with 14 bases between them. This CDR3 spans 13 amino acids. The CDR3 protein is CASSYTGTPKLFF. DNA of the CDR3: TGTGCCAGCAGCTACACCGGGACACCCAAACTGTTTTTT.

The chain recombines TRBV12-3 or TRBV12-4 with TRBJ1-2; TRBD1 agrees at 7 bases. V was clipped by 2 bases and J by 5 bases; unmatched bases: 8. The CDR3 loop spans 15 amino acids. CDR3 sequence: CASSLSRTGGYGYTF. The CDR3 nucleotides are TGTGCCAGCAGTTTATCTAGGACAGGAGGTTATGGCTACACCTTC.

This chain uses TRBV20-1 with TRBJ2-3, with 10 positions matching TRBD2. CDR1 is DFQATT, CDR2 SNEGSKA, per germline (reference sequence). The CDR3 contains 14 residues. The J segment lost 6 bases and the V segment lost 5 bases, leaving 8 bases of the junction unmatched. The CDR3 region has the DNA TGCAGTGCTGCTTTAGCGGGAGGATCGGATACGCAGTATTTT. Protein sequence: CSAALAGGSDTQYF.

CDR3 protein: CASSIVPSSYNEQFF. DNA for the CDR3: TGTGCCAGTAGTATTGTCCCTAGCTCCTACAATGAGCAGTTCTTC. The J gene is TRBJ2-1, the V gene TRBV19; unclear D gene. CDR1 is LNHDA, CDR2 SQIVND, per germline (reference sequence). CDR3 size: 15 residues. V was cut by 3 bases and J by 0 bases, with 9 bases left in between.

This chain joins TRBV7-9 and TRBJ1-4, with TRBD1 matching 10 bases. This CDR3 is 15 amino acids long. Germline-derived CDR1 and CDR2 are SEHNR and FQNEAQ (reference sequence). The V gene end was trimmed by 3 bases and the J gene end by 5 bases; junction bases not matched to a gene: 3. This CDR3 is CASSLTGGPNEKLFF. Written as DNA, the CDR3 is TGTGCCAGCAGCTTGACAGGGGGCCCCAATGAAAAACTGTTTTTT.

The chain combines TRBV20-1 with TRBJ2-7; D might be TRBD2 (5 bases). The length of the CDR3 is 15 residues. V was clipped by 2 bases and J by 0 bases, with 14 bases between them. CDR1 DFQATT and CDR2 SNEGSKA come from the germline V gene (reference sequence). The CDR3 sequence is CSARPDSRPSYEQYF. The CDR3 DNA reads as TGCAGTGCTAGACCGGACTCAAGGCCCTCCTACGAGCAGTACTTC.

This clonotype was seen a handful of times. The chain is built from TRBV7-8 and TRBJ1-1, with a possible D match to TRBD1 (6 bases). CDR1 SGHVS and CDR2 FQNEAQ come from the germline V gene. Trimming stripped 4 bases from V and 0 bases from J, with 9 bases between. This CDR3 comprises 14 residues. The CDR3 region is CASSWGAMNTEAFF. CDR3 DNA: TGTGCCAGCAGCTGGGGGGCTATGAACACTGAAGCTTTCTTT.

The chain is built from TRBV20-1 and TRBJ2-3; 8 bases are a match to TRBD1. The ends lost 0 bases at V and 3 bases at J; junction bases unmatched: 5. The CDR3 has 15 residues. Germline V CDR1 and CDR2: DFQATT, SNEGSKA (reference sequence). CDR3 protein: CSARDGDRHTDTQYF. CDR3 in DNA: TGCAGTGCTAGAGATGGGGACAGGCATACAGATACGCAGTATTTT.

This chain connects TRBV12-3 or TRBV12-4 to TRBJ2-3; possible D gene TRBD1, 6 bases. Trimming stripped 6 bases from V and 6 bases from J, with 16 bases between. The length of the CDR3 is 14 residues. The chain's CDR3 is CASRNGDNWDTQYF. CDR3 nucleotide sequence: TGTGCCAGCAGGAACGGGGACAACTGGGATACGCAGTATTTT.

This clonotype was observed a few times. This CDR3 reads CASSGIAGGTYNEQFF. As DNA, the CDR3 is TGTGCCAGCAGTGGGATAGCGGGAGGGACCTACAATGAGCAGTTCTTC. This sequence joins TRBV12-3 or TRBV12-4 and TRBJ2-1; TRBD2 aligns across 11 bases. The trim removed 5 bases at V and 2 bases at J, leaving 5 bases unmatched. The CDR3 has 16 residues.

The chain couples TRBV20-1 to TRBJ2-3; tentative D call: TRBD2 (5 bases). Germline CDR1 and CDR2: DFQATT and SNEGSKA (reference sequence). V was pared by 5 bases and J by 4 bases, with 16 bases between. The CDR3 has 14 amino acids. CDR3 residues: CSAGRGSGADTQYF. The CDR3, as DNA: TGCAGTGCTGGGAGAGGGAGTGGCGCAGATACGCAGTATTTT.

J is TRBJ1-2 and V is TRBV20-1, with unresolved D. Germline CDR1 DFQATT, CDR2 SNEGSKA (reference sequence). CDR3 length: 12 residues. The ends were cut back, 4 bases at V and 8 bases at J, with 14 bases in the middle. In nucleotides, the CDR3 is TGCAGTGCTACTACCCCTCAGATGGGCTACACCTTC. This translates into CSATTPQMGYTF.

This clonotype showed up just a few times. CDR3 DNA: TGTGCCAGCAACGAGCGGGTGCATCTAGAGGATACGCAGTATTTT. Protein product: CASNERVHLEDTQYF. The V gene is TRBV28, the J gene TRBJ2-3; possibly TRBD2 for D (6 bases). CDR1 is MDHEN and CDR2 is SYDVKM in the germline V gene. The V and J ends lost 7 bases and 6 bases respectively, with 20 bases between them. CDR3 length: 15 amino acids.

The rearrangement joins TRBV10-3 to TRBJ1-3, with unresolved D. The germline V and J ends were trimmed by 7 bases and 0 bases, with 10 bases remaining between them. The CDR3 covers 14 residues. CDR1 ENHRY and CDR2 SYGVKD come from the germline V gene. The CDR3 is CAIKAVYSGNTIYF. DNA for the CDR3: TGTGCCATCAAAGCGGTCTACTCTGGAAACACCATATATTTT.